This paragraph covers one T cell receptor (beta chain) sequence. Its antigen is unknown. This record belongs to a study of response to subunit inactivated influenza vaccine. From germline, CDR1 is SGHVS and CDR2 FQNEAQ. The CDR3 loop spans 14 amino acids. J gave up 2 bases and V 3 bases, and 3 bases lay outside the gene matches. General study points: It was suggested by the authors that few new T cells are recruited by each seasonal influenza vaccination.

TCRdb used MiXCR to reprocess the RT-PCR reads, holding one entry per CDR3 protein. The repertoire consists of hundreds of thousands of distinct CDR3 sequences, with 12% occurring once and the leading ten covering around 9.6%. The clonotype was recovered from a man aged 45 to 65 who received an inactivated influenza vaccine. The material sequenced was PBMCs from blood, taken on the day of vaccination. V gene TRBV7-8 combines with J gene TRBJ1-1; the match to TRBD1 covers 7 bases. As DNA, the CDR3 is TGTGCCAGCAGCTTCGGGACAGAAAACACTGAAGCTTTCTTT. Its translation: CASSFGTENTEAFF.